These 17 T cell receptor beta chains share one sample of origin, sequenced in a study of tumor and adjacent non-tumor tissue in lung cancer. TCRbeta libraries were built with three rounds of nested PCR, modified from ARM-PCR. TCRdb itself ran the multiplex PCR reads through MiXCR, one entry per CDR3 protein. Of just over 200,000 distinct CDR3 sequences in the sample, over 55% were seen once. The template was RNA from unsorted bulk tissue. The source material was lung tumor tissue. These receptors were taken from a man aged 55 to 70 with non-small cell lung cancer.

The chain employs TRBV12-3 or TRBV12-4 and TRBJ1-1, with D possibly being TRBD1 (5 bases). This CDR3 contains 13 residues. CDR3 in amino acids: CACSRGHNFEAFF. The CDR3 nucleotides are TGTGCGTGCAGTCGAGGACACAACTTTGAAGCTTTCTTT.

Of note for this clonotype: A much larger clone sits a single nucleotide away, making a read error possible. The chain has TRBV10-2 and TRBJ2-7; 8 bases line up with TRBD2. This CDR3 has 13 amino acids. Per the germline V gene, CDR1 is WSHSY and CDR2 is SAAADI. Trimming took 2 bases from V and 9 from J; bases not matched to a gene: 6. For the CDR3, the DNA is TGCGCCAGCAGTGAGCCTACCGGGAGGGGGCAGTACTTC. It yields the protein CASSEPTGRGQYF.

Note on this clonotype: A much larger clonotype is one base distant, so this may be a read error. CDR3 in amino acids: CASNLEGRFTEAFF. The DNA of the CDR3 is TGTGCCAGCAACTTGGAGGGGAGGTTCACTGAAGCTTTCTTT. V usage is TRBV5-6 and J usage is TRBJ1-1; TRBD1 might be the D (5 bases). This CDR3 contains 14 residues. CDR1 and CDR2 (germline): SGHDT, YYEEEE.

This clonotype was detected only once. V and J are TRBV5-1 and TRBJ2-3; TRBD2 matches at 11 bases. After removal of 0 bases from V and 6 bases from J, the junction contained 3 bases not matched to a gene. This CDR3 has 15 amino acids. CDR1 is SGHRS, CDR2 YFSETQ, per germline. Written as DNA, the CDR3 is TGCGCCAGCAGCTTGGTAGCGGGGGGGCAGGATACGCAGTATTTT. Residues: CASSLVAGGQDTQYF. Full variable domain (rest looked up from reference TRBV5-1 and TRBJ2-3): KAGVTQTPRYLIKTRGQQVTLSCSPISGHRSVSWYQQTPGQGLQFLFEYFSETQRNKGNFPGRFSGRQFSNSRSEMNVSTLELGDSALYLCASSLVAGGQDTQYFGPGTRLTVL.

The rearrangement uses TRBV4-1 and TRBJ2-4; D is uncertain. With 5 bases removed from V and 11 bases from J, the gap between germline ends came to 22 bases. Germline values: CDR1 MGHRA, CDR2 YSYEKL. CDR3 length: 15 residues. The DNA of the CDR3 is TGCGCCAGCAGCTCAAGGATTGGCCTTGGGGTATTTCAGTACTTC. Amino acid sequence: CASSSRIGLGVFQYF.

This clonotype came up many times. The CDR3 nucleotides read TGCAGTGCTAGAGATTCTTACGAGAACCCCCTCCACTTT. Its protein is CSARDSYENPLHF. The J gene is TRBJ1-6, the V gene TRBV20-1; D not certain. The CDR3 contains 13 residues. Germline loops: CDR1 DFQATT, CDR2 SNEGSKA (reference sequence). Trimming shortened V by 0 bases and J by 13 bases, and 13 bases separated the two germline ends.

Worth noting for this clonotype: This likely comes from a read error, as the CDR3 has no conserved phenylalanine or tryptophan at its end. The chain recombines TRBV6-5 with TRBJ2-1; 8 bases map to TRBD2. CDR1 and CDR2 (germline): MNHEY, SVGAGI. The CDR3 consists of 15 residues. DNA for the CDR3: TGTGCCATCAGTTACAACGGGGGGGCCGCCAATAAGCAGTTCTAC. Translating it yields CAISYNGGAANKQFY.

The chain has TRBV5-6 and TRBJ2-7; tentative D call: TRBD1 (5 bases). Germline CDR1 reads SGHDT; CDR2 reads YYEEEE. The CDR3 consists of 13 residues. The V gene lost 6 bases and the J gene lost 4 bases, with 14 bases spanning the gap. The CDR3: CASNYDRTYEQYF. The DNA of the CDR3 is TGTGCCAGCAACTACGACAGAACGTACGAGCAGTACTTC. Looking up the rest from reference TRBV5-6 and TRBJ2-7 gives the full variable domain: DAGVTQSPTHLIKTRGQQVTLRCSPKSGHDTVSWYQQALGQGPQFIFQYYEEEERQRGNFPDRFSGHQFPNYSSELNVNALLLGDSALYLCASNYDRTYEQYFGPGTRLTVT.

About this clonotype: In this CDR3 the conserved last residue, phenylalanine or tryptophan, is missing, so a read error is likely. The limits of the CDR3 on the DNA are not certain, so only TCRdb's listed CDR3 is given. V and J are TRBV10-2 and TRBJ1-6; TRBD1 is the table's D call, not checked against the DNA. Germline assignment: CDR1 WSHSY and CDR2 SAAADI. The CDR3 contains 15 residues when both ends are counted. CDR3 region: CASSELRTGSDTLHS.

Worth noting for this clonotype: The germline gene is not matched at one end of the junction; a read error may be the cause. The V gene is TRBV10-3, the J gene TRBJ1-2, with no clear D. The CDR3 sequence is 14 residues long. The germline CDR1 and CDR2 sequences are ENHRY and SYGVKD. CDR3 in amino acids: CAIKPRANDDGYSF. The CDR3 DNA reads as TGTGCCATCAAACCGAGGGCCAATGATGATGGCTACAGCTTC.

The chain employs TRBV6-6 and TRBJ1-6, with TRBD1 identical over 9 bases. Germline-derived CDR1 and CDR2 are MNHNY and SVGAGI (reference sequence). This CDR3 has 14 amino acids. V shed 6 bases, J shed 9 bases, and the junction held 6 bases outside the gene matches. The CDR3 reads CASRTDRGVSPLHF. CDR3 DNA sequence: TGTGCCAGCAGAACGGACAGGGGTGTTTCACCCCTCCACTTT.

This clonotype was counted between two and nine times. This chain joins TRBV11-3 and TRBJ1-1; 9 positions agree with TRBD1. Germline V gives CDR1 SGHNT, CDR2 YENEEA. The CDR3 contains 15 residues. The V and J ends lost 5 bases and 11 bases, in that order; junction bases with no gene match: 15. In DNA, the CDR3 is TGTGCCAGCAGCAGGACCGGGACAGGGAGCACTGCGGCTTTCTTT. Translating it yields CASSRTGTGSTAAFF.

There are a few counts of this clonotype. The chain carries TRBV5-8 and TRBJ2-1, with 11 bases matching TRBD2. Per the germline V gene, CDR1 is SGHTS and CDR2 is YDEGEE. With 4 bases clipped from V and 6 bases from J, the junction kept 3 bases outside the gene matches. The CDR3 consists of 14 residues. CDR3 bases: TGTGCCAGCAGCCTAGCGGGGGGAACCAATGAGCAGTTCTTC. Protein: CASSLAGGTNEQFF.

A word on this clonotype: The conserved phenylalanine or tryptophan normally closing the CDR3 is absent here, so this likely arose from a read error. The rearrangement uses TRBV6-1 and TRBJ1-1, with D maybe TRBD1 (6 bases). The germline V gene has CDR1 MNHNS and CDR2 SASEGT. The CDR3 spans 14 residues. The DNA of the CDR3 is TGTACCAGCAGGTCGGGACATCTAAACACTGAAGCTTTCTCT. It translates to CTSRSGHLNTEAFS.

Notes on this clonotype: As the CDR3 is not closed by the conserved phenylalanine or tryptophan, this likely results from a read error. V is TRBV11-1 and J is TRBJ2-1; 11 bases are shared with TRBD2. This CDR3 is built from 17 residues. The germline CDR1 and CDR2 sequences are SGHAT and FQDESV (reference sequence). Here the CDR3 reads CASSLSRLAGGNNEQFL. The CDR3 DNA sequence: TGTGCCAGTAGCTTATCTCGGCTAGCGGGAGGCAACAATGAGCAGTTCCTA.

In this sample, this clonotype turned up once. At one end the junction does not follow the germline gene, possibly because of a read error. This rearrangement joins TRBV20-1 to TRBJ2-2, with a weak D call TRBD2 (5 bases). The V gene's germline CDR1 is DFQATT and CDR2 SNEGSKA (reference sequence). CDR3 length: 15 residues. Written as DNA, the CDR3 is TGCAGTACTAGAGTTGGAGGCGCAAACGCCGGGGAGCTGTTTTTT. Translated: CSTRVGGANAGELFF.

The genes are TRBV6-2 or TRBV6-3 and TRBJ1-1; D uncertain. The germline CDR1 and CDR2 sequences are MNHEY and SVGEGT. V was clipped by 0 bases and J by 2 bases, with 10 bases between them. The CDR3 length is 15 residues. The chain's CDR3 is CASSYSSVDNTEAFF. The CDR3 nucleotides read TGTGCCAGCAGTTACTCTAGCGTGGATAACACTGAAGCTTTCTTT.